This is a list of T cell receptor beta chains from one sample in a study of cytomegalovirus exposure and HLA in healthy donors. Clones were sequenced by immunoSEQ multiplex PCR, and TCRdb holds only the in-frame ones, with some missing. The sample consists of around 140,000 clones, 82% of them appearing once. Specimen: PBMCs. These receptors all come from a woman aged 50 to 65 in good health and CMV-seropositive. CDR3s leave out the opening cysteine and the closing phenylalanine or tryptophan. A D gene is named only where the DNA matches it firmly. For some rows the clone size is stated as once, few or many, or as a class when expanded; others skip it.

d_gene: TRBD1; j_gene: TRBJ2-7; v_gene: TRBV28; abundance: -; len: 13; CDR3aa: ASSSPGTGLYEQY
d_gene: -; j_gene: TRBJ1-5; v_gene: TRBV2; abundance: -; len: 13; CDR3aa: ASTAEGLSNQPQH
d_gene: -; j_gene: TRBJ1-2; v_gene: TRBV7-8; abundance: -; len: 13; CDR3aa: ASSLGGLSPYGYT
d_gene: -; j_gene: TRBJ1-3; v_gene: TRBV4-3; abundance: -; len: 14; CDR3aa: ASSQGLQLVGNTIY
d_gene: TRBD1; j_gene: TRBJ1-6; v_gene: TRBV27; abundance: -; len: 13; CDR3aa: ASSWGQVYNSPLH
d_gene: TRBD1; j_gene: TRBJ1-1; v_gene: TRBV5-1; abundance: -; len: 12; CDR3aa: ASSPPDRDGEAF
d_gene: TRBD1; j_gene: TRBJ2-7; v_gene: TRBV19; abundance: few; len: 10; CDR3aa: ASSDRGYEQY
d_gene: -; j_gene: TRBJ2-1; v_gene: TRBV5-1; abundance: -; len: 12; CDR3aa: ASTRNGDGNEQF
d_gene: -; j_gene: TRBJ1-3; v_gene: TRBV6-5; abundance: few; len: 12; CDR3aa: ASSYTYTGNTIY
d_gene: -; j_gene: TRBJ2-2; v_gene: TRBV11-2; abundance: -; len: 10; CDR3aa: ASSWGQGELF
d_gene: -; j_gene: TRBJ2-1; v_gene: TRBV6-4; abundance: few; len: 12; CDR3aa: ASSPGEPGNEQF
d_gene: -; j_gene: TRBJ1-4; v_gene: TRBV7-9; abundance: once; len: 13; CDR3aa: ASSSRLFANEKLF
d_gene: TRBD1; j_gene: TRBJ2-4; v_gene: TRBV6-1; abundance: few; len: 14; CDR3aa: ASSEAGQGLRNIQY
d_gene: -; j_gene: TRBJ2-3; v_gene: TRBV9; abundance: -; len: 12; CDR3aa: ASSDRQTTDTQY
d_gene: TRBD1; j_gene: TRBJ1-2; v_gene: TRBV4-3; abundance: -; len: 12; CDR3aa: ASSQVGTGRGYT
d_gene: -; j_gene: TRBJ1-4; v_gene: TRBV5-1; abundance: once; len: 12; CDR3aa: ASSLQNLNEKLF
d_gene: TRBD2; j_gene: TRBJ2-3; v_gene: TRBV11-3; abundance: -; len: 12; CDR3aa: ASSGLGGTDTQY
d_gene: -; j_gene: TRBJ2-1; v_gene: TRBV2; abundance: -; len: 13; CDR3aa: ASNRNPGTYNEQF
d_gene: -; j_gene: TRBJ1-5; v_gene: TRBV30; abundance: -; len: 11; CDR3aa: AWGRGGWQPQH
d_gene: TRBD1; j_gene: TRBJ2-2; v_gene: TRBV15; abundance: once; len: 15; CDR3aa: ATSRDLGTGLSGELF
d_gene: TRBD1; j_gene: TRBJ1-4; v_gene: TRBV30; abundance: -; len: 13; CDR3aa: AWSVRDRRGEKLF
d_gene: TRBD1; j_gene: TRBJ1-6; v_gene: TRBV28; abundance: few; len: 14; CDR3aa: ASSFFGTGRRSPLH
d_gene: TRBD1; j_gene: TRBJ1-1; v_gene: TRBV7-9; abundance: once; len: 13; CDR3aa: ASSLKGQGNTEAF
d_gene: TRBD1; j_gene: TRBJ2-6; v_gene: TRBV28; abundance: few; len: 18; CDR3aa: ASSSLPGQTAASGANVLT
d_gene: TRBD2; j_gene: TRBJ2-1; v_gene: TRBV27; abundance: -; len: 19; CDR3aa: ASSLRPPGLAGGDGHNEQF
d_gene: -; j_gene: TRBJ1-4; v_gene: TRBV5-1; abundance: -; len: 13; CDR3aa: ASKNPSGSNEKLF
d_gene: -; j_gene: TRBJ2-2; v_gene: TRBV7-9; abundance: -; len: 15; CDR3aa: ASSSLGARLNTGELF
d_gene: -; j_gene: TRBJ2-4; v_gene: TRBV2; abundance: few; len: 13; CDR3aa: ASSEWGRAKNIQY
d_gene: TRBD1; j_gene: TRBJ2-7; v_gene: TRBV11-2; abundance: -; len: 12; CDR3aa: ASSLGTGQWEQY
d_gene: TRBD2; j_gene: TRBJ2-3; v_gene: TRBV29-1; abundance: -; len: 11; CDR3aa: SVGGGEEDTQY
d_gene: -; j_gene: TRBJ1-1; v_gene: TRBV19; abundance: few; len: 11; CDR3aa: ASTLTGNTEAF
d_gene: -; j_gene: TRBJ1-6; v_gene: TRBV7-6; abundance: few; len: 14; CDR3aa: ASSLEGSSYNSPLH
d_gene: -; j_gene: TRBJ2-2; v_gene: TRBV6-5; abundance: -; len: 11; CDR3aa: ASSLLNTGELF
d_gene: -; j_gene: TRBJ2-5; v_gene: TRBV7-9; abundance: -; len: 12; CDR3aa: ASRHPRDQETQY
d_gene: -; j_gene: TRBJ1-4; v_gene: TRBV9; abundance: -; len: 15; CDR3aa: ASSHPLGDSANEKLF
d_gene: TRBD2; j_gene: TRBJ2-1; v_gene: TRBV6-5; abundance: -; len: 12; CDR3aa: ASTNSGGAREQF
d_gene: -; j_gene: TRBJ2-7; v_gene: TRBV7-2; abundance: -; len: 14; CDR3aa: ASSLGIAVSSYEQY
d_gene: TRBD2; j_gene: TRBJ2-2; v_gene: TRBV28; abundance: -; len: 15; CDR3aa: ASSLWGEGKDTGELF
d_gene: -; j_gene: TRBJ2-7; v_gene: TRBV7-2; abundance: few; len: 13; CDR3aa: ASSLYGQGLYEQY
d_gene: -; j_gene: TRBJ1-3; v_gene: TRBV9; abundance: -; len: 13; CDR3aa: ASSISRTAGNTIY
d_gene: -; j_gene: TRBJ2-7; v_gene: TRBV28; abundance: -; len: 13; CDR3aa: ASGSLWTEDYEQY
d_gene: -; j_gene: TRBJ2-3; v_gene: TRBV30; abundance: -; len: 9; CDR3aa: AWSVRDTQY
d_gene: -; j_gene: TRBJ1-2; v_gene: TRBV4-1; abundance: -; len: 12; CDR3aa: ASSQSGGNYGYT
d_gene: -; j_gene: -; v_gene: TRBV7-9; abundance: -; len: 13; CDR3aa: ASSPVPQNSYEQY
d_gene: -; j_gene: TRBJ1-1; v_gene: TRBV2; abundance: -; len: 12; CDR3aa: ATTRGTPNTEAF
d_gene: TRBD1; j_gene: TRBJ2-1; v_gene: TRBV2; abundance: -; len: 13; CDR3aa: AGGRTGGYSVEQF
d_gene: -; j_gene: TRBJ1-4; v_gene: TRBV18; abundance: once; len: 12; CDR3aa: ASSPRAGNEKLF
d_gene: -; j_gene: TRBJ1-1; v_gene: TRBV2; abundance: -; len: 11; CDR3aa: ASSAVLNTEAF
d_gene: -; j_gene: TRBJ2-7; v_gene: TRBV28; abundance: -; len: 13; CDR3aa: ASTGNWEGDKKQY
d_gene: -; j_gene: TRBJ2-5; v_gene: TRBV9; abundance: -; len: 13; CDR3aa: ASSVGPAPGETQY
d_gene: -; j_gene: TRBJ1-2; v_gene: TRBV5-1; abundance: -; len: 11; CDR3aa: ASSFAEGDGYT
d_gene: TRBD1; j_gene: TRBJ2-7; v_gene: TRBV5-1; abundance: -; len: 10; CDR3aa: ASSLTGYEQY
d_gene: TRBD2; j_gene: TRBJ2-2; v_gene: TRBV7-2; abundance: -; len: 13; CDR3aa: ASSLSGGAPGELF
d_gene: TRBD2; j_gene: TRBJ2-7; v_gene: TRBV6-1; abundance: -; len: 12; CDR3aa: ASSFQRESYEQY
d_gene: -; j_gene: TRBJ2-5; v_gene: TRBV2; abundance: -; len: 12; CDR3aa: ASSDAGLVETQY
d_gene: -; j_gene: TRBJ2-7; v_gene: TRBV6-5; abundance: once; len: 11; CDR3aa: ASSEQAVREQY